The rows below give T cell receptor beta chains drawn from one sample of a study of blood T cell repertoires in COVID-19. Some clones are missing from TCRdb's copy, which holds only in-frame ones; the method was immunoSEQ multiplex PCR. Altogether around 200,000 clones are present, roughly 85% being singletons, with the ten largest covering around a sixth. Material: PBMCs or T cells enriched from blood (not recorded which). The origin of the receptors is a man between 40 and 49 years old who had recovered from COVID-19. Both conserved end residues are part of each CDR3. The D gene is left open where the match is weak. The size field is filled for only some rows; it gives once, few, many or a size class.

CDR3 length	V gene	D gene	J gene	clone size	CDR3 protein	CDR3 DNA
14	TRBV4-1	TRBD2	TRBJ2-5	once	CASSRGLLQETQYF	TGCGCCAGCAGCCGGGGACTACTGCAAGAGACCCAGTACTTC
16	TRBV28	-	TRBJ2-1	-	CASQLEMGAEYNEQFF	TGTGCCAGCCAGTTGGAAATGGGAGCGGAATACAATGAGCAGTTCTTC
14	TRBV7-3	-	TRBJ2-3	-	CASSFGGSQDTQYF	TGTGCCAGCAGCTTCGGGGGAAGCCAAGATACGCAGTATTTT
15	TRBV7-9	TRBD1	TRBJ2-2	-	CASSSETGSPGELFF	TGTGCCAGCAGCTCGGAGACAGGGTCCCCCGGGGAGCTGTTTTTT
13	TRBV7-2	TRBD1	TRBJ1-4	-	CASSSTTGGKLFF	TGTGCCAGCAGCTCCACTACAGGGGGGAAACTGTTTTTT
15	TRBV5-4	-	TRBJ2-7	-	CASSPQTLGSYEQYF	TGTGCCAGCAGCCCCCAGACACTAGGCTCCTACGAGCAGTACTTC
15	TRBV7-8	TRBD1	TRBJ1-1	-	CASSSERTGNTEAFF	TGTGCCAGCAGCTCTGAAAGGACAGGGAACACTGAAGCTTTCTTT
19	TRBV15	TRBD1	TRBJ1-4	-	CATSRDLAGGATGNEKLFF	TGTGCCACCAGCAGAGATCTGGCAGGGGGCGCGACGGGTAATGAAAAACTGTTTTTT
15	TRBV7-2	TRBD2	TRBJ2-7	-	CASSLAGGKTYEQYF	TGTGCCAGCAGCCTAGCGGGAGGAAAGACCTACGAGCAGTACTTC
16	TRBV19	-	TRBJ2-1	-	CASTFRAGTYHNEQFF	TGTGCCAGTACATTCCGAGCTGGGACATACCACAATGAGCAGTTCTTC
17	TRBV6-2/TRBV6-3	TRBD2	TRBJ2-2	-	CASSYEGLAGFTGELFF	TGTGCCAGCAGTTACGAGGGACTAGCGGGATTCACCGGGGAGCTGTTTTTT
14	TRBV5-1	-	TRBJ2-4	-	CASSSGSAKNIQYF	TGCGCCAGCAGCTCAGGGTCAGCCAAAAACATTCAGTACTTC
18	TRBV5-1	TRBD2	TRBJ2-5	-	CASSLAYLAGGIGETQYF	TGCGCCAGCAGCTTGGCCTACCTAGCGGGAGGAATAGGAGAGACCCAGTACTTC
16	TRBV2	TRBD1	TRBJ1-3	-	CASTRQGKSSGNTIYF	TGTGCCAGCACCCGACAGGGGAAGAGCTCTGGAAACACCATATATTTT
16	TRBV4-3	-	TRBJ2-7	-	CASSQESRGKFREQYF	TGCGCCAGCAGCCAAGAAAGTCGCGGGAAGTTTCGCGAGCAGTACTTC
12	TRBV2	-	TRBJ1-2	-	CASSDQVYGYTF	TGTGCCAGCAGTGACCAGGTCTATGGCTACACCTTC
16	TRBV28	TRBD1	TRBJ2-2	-	CASSLGTGRVFGELFF	TGTGCCAGCAGTTTAGGGACAGGGCGGGTTTTCGGGGAGCTGTTTTTT
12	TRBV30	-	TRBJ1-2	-	CAWSGVLYGYTF	TGTGCCTGGAGTGGCGTCCTCTATGGCTACACCTTC
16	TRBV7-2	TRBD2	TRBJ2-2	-	CASSLKSGRRTGELFF	TGTGCCAGCAGCTTAAAGAGCGGGAGGAGGACCGGGGAGCTGTTTTTT
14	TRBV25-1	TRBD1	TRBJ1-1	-	CASSDRGVNTEAFF	TGTGCCAGCAGTGACAGGGGGGTGAACACTGAAGCTTTCTTT
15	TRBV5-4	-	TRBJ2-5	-	CASSLNSASQETQYF	TGTGCCAGCAGCTTAAATAGCGCAAGTCAAGAGACCCAGTACTTC
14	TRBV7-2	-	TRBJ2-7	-	CASSLLGARYEQYF	TGTGCCAGCAGCTTATTAGGGGCTCGCTACGAGCAGTACTTC
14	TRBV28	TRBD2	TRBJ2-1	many	CASGKTSGRFEQFF	TGTGCCAGCGGAAAGACTAGCGGGAGGTTTGAGCAGTTCTTC